The rows below give T cell receptor beta chains drawn from one sample of a study of OX40 agonist ivuxolimab in advanced cancers. The method was immunoSEQ multiplex PCR; TCRdb's version includes in-frame clones alone and lacks a portion of them. The data show tens of thousands of clones, around 93% seen once. Here the sequenced sample was CD4+ or CD8+ T cells sorted from blood, taken in a trial of the OX40 agonist ivuxolimab. Receptors originate from an adult with an advanced solid tumor such as melanoma, head and neck, liver or kidney cancer. The CDR3 runs from the conserved cysteine through the conserved F or W. D genes are given only for firm matches. Clone size appears in some rows only: once, few, many, or a class for an expanded clone.

clone_size d_call j_call v_call cdr3_aa cdr3_nt
- - TRBJ1-2 TRBV16 CASSQSDSLYGYTF TGTGCCAGCAGCCAATCGGACAGCCTCTATGGCTACACCTTC
- - TRBJ2-1 TRBV7-2 CASSLGWRMGEQFF TGTGCCAGCAGCTTAGGTTGGCGGATGGGTGAGCAGTTCTTC
- TRBD2 TRBJ2-3 TRBV5-4 CASSFGVAGASDTQYF TGTGCCAGCAGCTTCGGGGTAGCGGGAGCGTCAGATACGCAGTATTTT
- TRBD2 TRBJ2-5 TRBV7-3 CASSPGLAGQETQYF TGTGCCAGCAGCCCAGGACTAGCGGGACAGGAGACCCAGTACTTC
- TRBD2 TRBJ2-7 TRBV28 CASSPTGTRGDEQYF TGTGCCAGCAGTCCCACCGGGACTAGAGGCGACGAGCAGTACTTC
- TRBD2 TRBJ2-3 TRBV27 CASSLAGGNTDTQYF TGTGCCAGCAGTTTAGCGGGAGGCAACACAGATACGCAGTATTTT
- - TRBJ1-1 TRBV6-1 CASSEGESVTEAFF TGTGCCAGCAGTGAAGGGGAGTCGGTCACTGAAGCTTTCTTT
- TRBD2 TRBJ2-7 TRBV28 CASSIGTSGPYEQYF TGTGCCAGCAGTATCGGGACTAGCGGGCCCTACGAGCAGTACTTC
few TRBD2 TRBJ2-1 TRBV7-6 CASSASGSDYNEQFF TGTGCCAGCAGCGCTAGCGGGAGCGACTACAATGAGCAGTTCTTC
- TRBD2 TRBJ2-2 TRBV7-8 CASSLAGGSSTGELFF TGTGCCAGCAGCTTAGCGGGGGGGAGTTCCACCGGGGAGCTGTTTTTT
- TRBD1 TRBJ2-3 TRBV4-3 CASSLAGTGVFADTQYF TGCGCCAGCAGCCTAGCCGGGACAGGGGTTTTCGCAGATACGCAGTATTTT
- - TRBJ2-1 TRBV27 CASSLEGVNNEQFF TGTGCCAGCAGTTTAGAGGGGGTAAACAATGAGCAGTTCTTC
- TRBD2 TRBJ2-1 TRBV28 CASTLGGSSYNEQFF TGTGCCAGCACATTGGGCGGGAGCTCCTACAATGAGCAGTTCTTC
- - TRBJ2-1 TRBV7-9 CASSLSLSKNEQFF TGTGCCAGCAGCTTATCTCTTTCAAAGAATGAGCAGTTCTTC